This T cell receptor beta chain is from a study of blood T cell repertoires in COVID-19. For the study at large: Sample material is recorded as cDNA or gDNA derived from T cells, B-cell-depleted T cells, or PBMCs.

The table came from immunoSEQ multiplex PCR; TCRdb's copy has only in-frame clones and leaves some out. The top ten hold about 3% of the sample, which has some 200,000 clones, roughly 84% seen once. Trimming removed 5 bases at V and 3 bases at J, with 7 bases between. Germline-derived CDR1 and CDR2 are SQVTM and ANQGSEA. CDR3 size: 11 residues. The chain couples TRBV29-1 to TRBJ1-2; D is undetermined. Sequenced input: peripheral blood. The TCR originated in a man in his forties or fifties who had recovered from COVID-19. The DNA for the CDR3 is TGCAGCGTTAGGCAGGACTATGGCTACACCTTC. Its translation: CSVRQDYGYTF.